The 14 T cell receptor beta chains presented below share a single source sample, sequenced in a study of cytomegalovirus exposure and HLA in healthy donors. The PCR made use of 60 Vbeta and 13 Jbeta primers. Only in-frame clones appear in the TCRdb table, and some are missing; sequencing was by immunoSEQ multiplex PCR. The repertoire holds 140,000 to 150,000 clones, approximately 63% seen once, with roughly 1.9% in the top ten. The sample taken for sequencing was PBMCs. The source is a woman aged 60 to 75 in good health and CMV-seropositive.

The chain links TRBV2 to TRBJ1-2; D is undetermined. The ends were cut back, 6 bases at V and 8 bases at J, with 22 bases in the middle. This CDR3 has 15 amino acids. Germline CDR1 is SNHLY and CDR2 is FYNNEI. The CDR3 sequence: CASRGGGSAAGGYTF. In nucleotides, the CDR3 is TGTGCCAGCAGGGGAGGAGGGTCCGCCGCGGGGGGCTACACCTTC.

This chain connects TRBV19 to TRBJ2-2; no definite D call. V lost 4 bases and J lost 1, with 4 bases in between. Germline V gene lookup returns CDR1 LNHDA and CDR2 SQIVND (reference sequence). CDR3 size: 13 residues. The CDR3 nucleotides are TGTGCCAGTAGTACCTTGAACACCGGGGAGCTGTTTTTT. Encoded protein: CASSTLNTGELFF.

DNA for the CDR3: TGTGCCAGCAGCCAAGATCTATTCGGAGCTCAGTTCTTC. Translation gives CASSQDLFGAQFF. The rearrangement uses TRBV4-2 and TRBJ2-1; D ambiguous. Looked up from germline, CDR1 is LGHNA and CDR2 is YNFKEQ. Trimming took 0 bases from V and 13 from J, leaving 13 bases between them. The CDR3 runs 13 residues.

The rearrangement joins TRBV6-1 to TRBJ1-1; D possibly corresponds to TRBD1 (5 bases). The CDR3 runs 12 residues. Trimming shortened V by 2 bases and J by 8 bases, and 9 bases separated the two germline ends. Germline values: CDR1 MNHNS, CDR2 SASEGT. The CDR3: CASSEKPGEAFF. The CDR3 nucleotides read TGTGCCAGCAGTGAAAAACCAGGGGAAGCTTTCTTT.

A single count supports this clone. The V gene is TRBV5-1, the J gene TRBJ1-4; no clear D. Between the trimmed V and J ends, which lost 0 bases and 2 bases, there was a span of 5 bases. The CDR3 spans 14 residues. The V gene's germline CDR1 is SGHRS and CDR2 YFSETQ. The CDR3 sequence: CASSLGATNEKLFF. The CDR3, as DNA: TGCGCCAGCAGCTTGGGGGCCACTAATGAAAAACTGTTTTTT.

Of note for this clone: The sample has other DNA sequences that encode this CDR3 too. This chain connects TRBV29-1 to TRBJ1-5; 9 bases agree with TRBD1. Germline values: CDR1 SQVTM, CDR2 ANQGSEA. This CDR3 contains 12 residues. The ends lost 6 bases at V and 4 bases at J; junction bases unmatched: 1. The CDR3 here is CSVGQGNQPQHF. The DNA for the CDR3 is TGCAGCGTCGGACAGGGGAATCAGCCCCAGCATTTT.

This clone was recorded a few times. The rearrangement links TRBV11-3 to TRBJ1-5, with unresolved D. V lost 1 base and J lost 0, with 4 bases in between. This CDR3 has 14 amino acids. Germline V gene sequence: CDR1 SGHNT, CDR2 YENEEA. DNA of the CDR3: TGTGCCAGCAGCTTAGGGGCTAGCAATCAGCCCCAGCATTTT. Protein sequence: CASSLGASNQPQHF.

The rearrangement links TRBV28 to TRBJ2-6, with 8 bases that match TRBD2. Germline V lookup: CDR1 MDHEN, CDR2 SYDVKM. V shed 4 bases and J 0 bases; nucleotides not matched to a gene: 11. The CDR3 consists of 19 residues. CDR3 sequence: CASSYSGGGLASGANVLTF. The CDR3 DNA is TGTGCCAGCAGTTATTCCGGGGGGGGACTGGCCTCTGGGGCCAACGTCCTGACTTTC.

This clone was counted a few times. This chain links TRBV5-6 with TRBJ1-5; D remains ambiguous. The germline gives CDR1 SGHDT, CDR2 YYEEEE. This CDR3 region has 13 residues. V dropped 1 base and J dropped 9 bases, with 11 bases sitting between them. The CDR3 spells CASSLRRRGPQHF. CDR3 DNA sequence: TGTGCCAGCAGCTTGAGGAGGCGCGGGCCCCAGCATTTT.

This clone has more than one count but fewer than ten. V is TRBV5-6 and J is TRBJ1-4; the match to TRBD1 covers 7 bases. Germline V gene data show CDR1 as SGHDT and CDR2 as YYEEEE. CDR3 length: 14 amino acids. The trim removed 1 base at V and 7 bases at J, leaving 4 bases unmatched. Here the CDR3 reads CASSLIQGSEKLFF. In DNA, the CDR3 is TGTGCCAGCAGCTTGATACAGGGGTCTGAAAAACTGTTTTTT.

As for this clone: Other DNA sequences from this sample encode an identical CDR3 as well. The rearrangement uses TRBV2 and TRBJ1-1; 8 nucleotides line up with TRBD1. The V and J ends lost 6 bases and 0 bases, in that order; junction bases with no gene match: 3. Per the germline V gene, CDR1 is SNHLY and CDR2 is FYNNEI. The CDR3 is 14 residues long. CDR3 nucleotide sequence: TGTGCCAGCAGAGTGGACAGGGTGAACACTGAAGCTTTCTTT. It specifies CASRVDRVNTEAFF.

This chain connects TRBV9 to TRBJ2-7; D not resolved. V was shortened by 0 bases and J by 0 bases, with 16 bases between the two germline ends. The germline CDR1 and CDR2 sequences are SGDLS and YYNGEE. This CDR3 is 17 amino acids long. CDR3 coding DNA: TGTGCCAGCAGCGTAGCTCCGACATCCACCAGCTCCTACGAGCAGTACTTC. As protein: CASSVAPTSTSSYEQYF.

V is TRBV5-4 and J is TRBJ1-2; 10 nucleotides line up with TRBD1. The CDR3 contains 16 residues. Looked up from germline, CDR1 is SGHNT and CDR2 is YYREEE (reference sequence). The ends lost 3 bases at V and 7 bases at J; junction bases unmatched: 12. This CDR3 is CASSSGTGAPARGYTF. CDR3 coding DNA: TGTGCCAGCAGCTCCGGGACAGGGGCCCCTGCTCGTGGCTACACCTTC.

The chain couples TRBV10-3 to TRBJ2-3; D not resolved. V was cut by 2 bases and J by 4 bases, with 13 bases left in between. Germline CDR1 and CDR2: ENHRY and SYGVKD. The CDR3 runs to 15 residues. Here the CDR3 DNA reads TGTGCCATCAGTGAGGACTCTATAGATGCAGATACGCAGTATTTT. Its translation is CAISEDSIDADTQYF.